Presented here are 17 T cell receptor beta chains from one specimen sequenced in a study of T cell repertoires in cytomegalovirus infection. TCRdb redid the calling of the reads with MiXCR, one entry per CDR3 protein. This repertoire shows about 310,000 distinct CDR3 sequences, roughly 17% found once; its top ten account for 12%. Source material: PBMCs. These receptors were obtained from a human donor in good health (CMV status not recorded). Some clones in this sample may be carry-over from other donors' samples.

This clonotype was counted ten times or more. This sequence joins TRBV5-5 and TRBJ2-7; possibly TRBD2 for D (5 bases). Germline V gene data show CDR1 as SGHKS and CDR2 as YYEKEE (reference sequence). The CDR3 extends over 14 amino acids. The V gene lost 4 bases and the J gene lost 2 bases, with 13 bases spanning the gap. Here the CDR3 reads CASSPRTETYEQYF. DNA for the CDR3: TGTGCCAGCAGCCCTAGGACTGAAACCTACGAGCAGTACTTC.

The V call is TRBV11-2, the J call TRBJ2-3, with 7 nucleotides matching TRBD2. This CDR3 contains 13 residues. V lost 5 bases to trimming and J lost 4 bases; unmatched junction nucleotides: 3. Germline-derived CDR1 and CDR2 are SGHAT and FQNNGV. The CDR3 protein is CASSRTSSDTQYF. DNA of the CDR3: TGTGCCAGCAGCCGGACTAGTTCAGATACGCAGTATTTT.

On this clonotype: A much larger clone differs by one base, so this may be a read error. J is TRBJ2-5 and V is TRBV7-6; TRBD2 matches at 8 bases. The V gene end was trimmed by 5 bases and the J gene end by 1 base; junction bases not matched to a gene: 12. The CDR3 spans 17 residues. The V gene's germline CDR1 is SGHVS and CDR2 FNYEAQ. CDR3 in DNA: TGTGCCAGCAGCGGAAAGGCCGGGGGGGCCCTCCAAGAGACCCAGTACTTC. Translated, it gives CASSGKAGGALQETQYF.

The chain recombines TRBV7-2 with TRBJ2-7, with D maybe TRBD2 (7 bases). This CDR3 is 15 amino acids long. Germline V gene sequence: CDR1 SGHTA, CDR2 FQGNSA. The V end lost 7 bases, the J end lost 4 bases, and 20 bases lay between the germline ends. This CDR3 is CASTFGGGLPYEQYF. The CDR3, as DNA: TGTGCCAGCACCTTCGGCGGGGGCCTCCCTTACGAGCAGTACTTC.

The CDR3 region is CSAMGTSGLTYEQYF. CDR3 DNA: TGCAGTGCTATGGGGACTAGCGGACTCACCTACGAGCAGTACTTC. The chain couples TRBV20-1 to TRBJ2-7; TRBD2 aligns across 11 bases. J gave up 2 bases and V 4 bases, and 7 bases lay outside the gene matches. CDR1 is DFQATT, CDR2 SNEGSKA, per germline (reference sequence). The CDR3 spans 15 residues.

In this sample, this clonotype turned up a few times. V gene TRBV11-2 combines with J gene TRBJ1-2; weak D call: TRBD1 (6 bases). V lost 0 bases to trimming and J lost 7 bases, with 12 bases between them. The CDR3 runs to 14 residues. In germline, CDR1 is SGHAT, CDR2 FQNNGV. CDR3 residues: CASSLDQQGLGYTF. For the CDR3, the DNA is TGTGCCAGCAGCTTAGATCAGCAGGGGCTTGGCTACACCTTC.

A few counts support this clonotype. The CDR3 loop reads CASSLFGLGNSPLHF. CDR3 in DNA: TGTGCCAGCAGCTTGTTCGGACTAGGGAATTCACCCCTCCACTTT. The chain employs TRBV7-6 and TRBJ1-6; D gene uncertain. There are 15 residues in the CDR3. V gave up 3 bases and J gave up 7 bases, with 13 bases separating them. CDR1 is SGHVS and CDR2 is FNYEAQ in the germline V gene.

The genes are TRBV28 and TRBJ1-1; no clear D gene. The CDR3 is 14 amino acids. The germline V gene encodes CDR1 MDHEN and CDR2 SYDVKM. The V and J ends lost 8 bases and 1 base respectively, with 14 bases between them. The CDR3 region has the DNA TGTGCCAGCCGCATTCCATCACAGAACACTGAAGCTTTCTTT. This sequence encodes CASRIPSQNTEAFF. Supplemented by reference TRBV28 and TRBJ1-1, the full variable domain reads DVKVTQSSRYLVKRTGEKVFLECVQDMDHENMFWYRQDPGLGLRLIYFSYDVKMKEKGDIPEGYSVSREKKERFSLILESASTNQTSMYLCASRIPSQNTEAFFGQGTRLTVV.

This clonotype appeared many times. V usage is TRBV7-2 and J usage is TRBJ1-3; maybe TRBD1 (6 bases). The CDR3 has 16 residues. Trimming pared 6 bases from V and 0 bases from J, leaving 15 bases between. Germline-derived CDR1 and CDR2 are SGHTA and FQGNSA. The CDR3 nucleotides are TGTGCCAGCAGATGGGGCCAGGGGTCCTCTGGAAACACCATATATTTT. It yields the protein CASRWGQGSSGNTIYF.

This clonotype was seen more than once but under ten times. This rearrangement joins TRBV10-3 to TRBJ2-1, with D tentatively TRBD2 (6 bases). This CDR3 has 11 amino acids. V shed 7 bases and J shed 9 bases, with 10 bases lying between them. CDR1 and CDR2 (germline): ENHRY, SYGVKD. The CDR3 here is CAITVGGEQFF. In DNA, the CDR3 is TGTGCCATCACGGTGGGGGGTGAGCAGTTCTTC.

This chain links TRBV4-1 with TRBJ2-1; tentatively, D is TRBD1 or TRBD2 (6 bases each). The germline V and J ends were trimmed by 3 bases and 2 bases, with 14 bases remaining between them. CDR3 size: 16 residues. Germline values: CDR1 MGHRA, CDR2 YSYEKL. CDR3 amino acids: CASSQAGGITYNEQFF. DNA for the CDR3: TGCGCCAGCAGCCAGGCCGGGGGCATCACCTACAATGAGCAGTTCTTC.

This clonotype was counted only a few times. The V and J genes are TRBV9 and TRBJ2-7, with 9 bases that match TRBD1. CDR1 is SGDLS and CDR2 is YYNGEE in the germline V gene. Trimming at V came to 0 bases and at J to 3 bases, leaving 10 bases not matched to a gene. The CDR3 contains 17 residues. The CDR3 region is CASSVGLLGTGSYEQYF. The CDR3, as DNA: TGTGCCAGCAGCGTAGGCTTGCTCGGGACAGGGAGCTACGAGCAGTACTTC.

The chain couples TRBV4-1 to TRBJ1-5; 11 bases line up with TRBD1. Germline loops: CDR1 MGHRA, CDR2 YSYEKL. This CDR3 is built from 14 residues. V gave up 3 bases and J gave up 6 bases; unmatched junction bases: 1. The chain's CDR3 is CASSHGTGGQPQHF. CDR3 in DNA: TGCGCCAGCAGCCACGGGACAGGGGGTCAGCCCCAGCATTTT.

The chain recombines TRBV5-4 with TRBJ2-5; 8 nucleotides agree with TRBD2. Germline CDR1 and CDR2: SGHNT and YYREEE (reference sequence). The CDR3 runs 15 residues. The V segment lost 0 bases and the J segment 5 bases; nucleotides outside the gene matches: 6. CDR3: CASSLAGGGRETQYF. CDR3 DNA: TGTGCCAGCAGCTTGGCCGGGGGCGGGAGGGAGACCCAGTACTTC.

This clonotype was recorded at least ten times. The V call is TRBV29-1, the J call TRBJ1-1; D may be TRBD1 (5 bases). The ends were cut back, 5 bases at V and 1 base at J, with 14 bases in the middle. The CDR3 extends over 14 amino acids. From germline, CDR1 is SQVTM and CDR2 ANQGSEA. The DNA for the CDR3 is TGCAGCGTTCAAGGGGATGTTGGGAACACTGAAGCTTTCTTT. Its protein product is CSVQGDVGNTEAFF.

This clonotype has a count of ten or more. The chain links TRBV7-2 to TRBJ2-2; TRBD2 might be the D (7 bases). This CDR3 comprises 14 residues. The germline V gene encodes CDR1 SGHTA and CDR2 FQGNSA. Between the trimmed V and J ends, which lost 3 bases and 7 bases, there was a span of 12 bases. DNA of the CDR3: TGTGCCAGCAGCTTGCGGGGGCTTGGCGGGGAGCTGTTTTTT. Its protein is CASSLRGLGGELFF.

The CDR3, as DNA: TGTGCCAGCAGCTACCAAGGGGGGATAGAGACCCAGTACTTC. Its protein is CASSYQGGIETQYF. The chain employs TRBV7-9 and TRBJ2-5, with D perhaps being TRBD1 or TRBD2 (6 bases each). CDR3 length equals 14 residues. Germline V lookup: CDR1 SEHNR, CDR2 FQNEAQ (reference sequence). The V end lost 4 bases, the J end lost 4 bases, and 13 bases lay between the germline ends.